This T cell receptor (beta chain) is from a study of Graves' ophthalmopathy and Graves' hyperthyroidism. Study-wide findings and caveats: Blood samples also showed most expanded thyroid clonotypes exceeding 0.001 frequency.

This clonotype was seen only a few times. Its antigen is not identified. Germline CDR1 SQVTM, CDR2 ANQGSEA. The CDR3 runs to 13 residues. After removal of 7 bases from V and 4 bases from J, the junction contained 9 bases not matched to a gene. The sequenced template was RNA, covering the TCR beta CDR3 region. Following a first-round RT-PCR that used HTBI primers, a second-round multiplex PCR was carried out. From the multiplex PCR reads, TCRdb called clonotypes with MiXCR, one entry per CDR3 protein. The sample includes 600,000 to 950,000 distinct CDR3 sequences, around 40% of them seen just once. V usage is TRBV29-1 and J usage is TRBJ1-1, with TRBD1 matching over 7 bases. This clonotype was obtained from an adult man with Graves' ophthalmopathy. The sequenced sample consisted of peripheral blood. The CDR3, as DNA: TGCAGCGCACAACAGGGGCGGGGCACTGAAGCTTTCTTT. It encodes CSAQQGRGTEAFF.